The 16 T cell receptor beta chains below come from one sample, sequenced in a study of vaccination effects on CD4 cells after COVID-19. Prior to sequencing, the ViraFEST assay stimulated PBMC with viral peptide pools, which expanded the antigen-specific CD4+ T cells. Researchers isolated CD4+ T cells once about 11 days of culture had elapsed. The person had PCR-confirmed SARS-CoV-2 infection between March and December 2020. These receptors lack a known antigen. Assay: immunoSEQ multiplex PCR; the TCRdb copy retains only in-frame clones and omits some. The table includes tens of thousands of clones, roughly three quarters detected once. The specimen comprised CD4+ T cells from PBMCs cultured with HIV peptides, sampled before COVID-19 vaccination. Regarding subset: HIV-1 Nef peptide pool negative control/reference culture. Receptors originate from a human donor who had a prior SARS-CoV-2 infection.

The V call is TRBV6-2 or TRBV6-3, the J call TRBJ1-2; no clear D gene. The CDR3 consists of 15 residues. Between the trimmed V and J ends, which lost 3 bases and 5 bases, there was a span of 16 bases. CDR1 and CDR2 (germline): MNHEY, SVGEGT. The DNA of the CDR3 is TGTGCCAGCAGTTATTGGCCGCCCAGGTGGTATGGCTACACCTTC. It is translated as CASSYWPPRWYGYTF.

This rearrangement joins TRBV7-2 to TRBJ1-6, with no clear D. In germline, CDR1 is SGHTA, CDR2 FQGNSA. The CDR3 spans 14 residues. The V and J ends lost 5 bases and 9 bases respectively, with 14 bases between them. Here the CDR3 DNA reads TGTGCCAGCAGCGGACGGACCTGGGGTTCACCCCTCCACTTT. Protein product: CASSGRTWGSPLHF.

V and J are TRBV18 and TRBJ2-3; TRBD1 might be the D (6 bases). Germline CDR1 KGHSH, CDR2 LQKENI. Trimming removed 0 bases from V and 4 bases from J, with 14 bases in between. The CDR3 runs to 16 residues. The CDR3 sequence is CASSPPLTGFPDTQYF. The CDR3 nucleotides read TGTGCCAGCTCACCACCCCTTACAGGGTTCCCAGATACGCAGTATTTT.

The DNA of the CDR3 is TGCGCCAGCAGCCAAGAGTGGCAGGGTAACGAGCAGTACTTC. Protein product: CASSQEWQGNEQYF. This chain uses TRBV4-1 with TRBJ2-7, with a tentative D call TRBD1 (5 bases). Germline V gives CDR1 MGHRA, CDR2 YSYEKL. The CDR3 has 14 amino acids. Trimming removed 0 bases at V and 5 bases at J, with 11 bases between.

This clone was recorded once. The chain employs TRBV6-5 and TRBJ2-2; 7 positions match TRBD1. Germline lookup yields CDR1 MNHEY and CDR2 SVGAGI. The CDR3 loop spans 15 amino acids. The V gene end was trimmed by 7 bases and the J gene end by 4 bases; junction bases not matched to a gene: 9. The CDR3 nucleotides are TGTGCCAGCAACCCCCGCACAGGGGTCACCGGGGAGCTGTTTTTT. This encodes CASNPRTGVTGELFF.

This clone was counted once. The CDR3 here is CATSFRGLYGNQPQHF. CDR3 sequence (DNA): TGTGCCACCAGCTTCAGGGGGCTTTACGGAAATCAGCCCCAGCATTTT. This rearrangement joins TRBV15 to TRBJ1-5; 8 bases agree with TRBD1. The CDR3 is made up of 16 amino acids. Germline CDR1 is LNHNV and CDR2 is YYDKDF (reference sequence). V dropped 5 bases and J dropped 4; count of bases not matched to a gene: 10.

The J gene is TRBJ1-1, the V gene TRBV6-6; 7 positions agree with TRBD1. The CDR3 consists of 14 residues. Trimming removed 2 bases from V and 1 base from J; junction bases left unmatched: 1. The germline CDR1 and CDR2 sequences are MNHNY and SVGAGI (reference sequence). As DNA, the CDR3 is TGTGCCAGCAGTTACGACAGGGCGAACACTGAAGCTTTCTTT. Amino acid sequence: CASSYDRANTEAFF.

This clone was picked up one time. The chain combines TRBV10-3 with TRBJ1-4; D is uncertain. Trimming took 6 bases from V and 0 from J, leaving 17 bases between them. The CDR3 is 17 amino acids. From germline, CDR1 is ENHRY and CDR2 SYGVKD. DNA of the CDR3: TGTGCCATCAGCAGAGGAAAGACCGCCGCAACTAATGAAAAACTGTTTTTT. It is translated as CAISRGKTAATNEKLFF.

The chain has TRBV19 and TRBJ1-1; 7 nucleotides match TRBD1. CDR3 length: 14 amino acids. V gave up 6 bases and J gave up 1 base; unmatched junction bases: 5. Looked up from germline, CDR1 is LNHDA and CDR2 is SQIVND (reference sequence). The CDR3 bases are TGTGCCAGTAGGGAGGACAGGTGGAACACTGAAGCTTTCTTT. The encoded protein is CASREDRWNTEAFF. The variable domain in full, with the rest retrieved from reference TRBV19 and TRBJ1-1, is DGGITQSPKYLFRKEGQNVTLSCEQNLNHDAMYWYRQDPGQGLRLIYYSQIVNDFQKGDIAEGYSVSREKKESFPLTVTSAQKNPTAFYLCASREDRWNTEAFFGQGTRLTVV.

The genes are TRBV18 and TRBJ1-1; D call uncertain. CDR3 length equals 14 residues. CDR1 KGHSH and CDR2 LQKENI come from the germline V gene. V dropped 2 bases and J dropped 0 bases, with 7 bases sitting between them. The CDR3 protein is CASSPAGMNTEAFF. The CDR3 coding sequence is TGTGCCAGCTCACCAGCTGGCATGAACACTGAAGCTTTCTTT.

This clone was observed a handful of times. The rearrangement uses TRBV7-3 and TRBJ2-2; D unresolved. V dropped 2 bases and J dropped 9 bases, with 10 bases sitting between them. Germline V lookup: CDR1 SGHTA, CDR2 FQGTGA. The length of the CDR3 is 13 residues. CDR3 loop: CASSLSTARELFF. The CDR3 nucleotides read TGTGCCAGCAGCTTATCTACCGCGAGGGAGCTGTTTTTT.

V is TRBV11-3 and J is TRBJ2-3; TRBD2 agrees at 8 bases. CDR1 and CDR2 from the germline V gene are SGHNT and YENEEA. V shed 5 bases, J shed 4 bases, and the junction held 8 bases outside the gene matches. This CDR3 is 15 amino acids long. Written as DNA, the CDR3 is TGTGCCAGCAGCAATGGAGCGGGGGAGGCAGATACGCAGTATTTT. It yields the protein CASSNGAGEADTQYF.

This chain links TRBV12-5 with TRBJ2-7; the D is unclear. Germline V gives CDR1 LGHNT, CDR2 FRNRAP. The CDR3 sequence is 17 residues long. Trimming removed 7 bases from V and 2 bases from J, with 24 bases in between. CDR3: CASAPLKGSGWAYEQYF. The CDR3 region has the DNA TGTGCTAGTGCCCCCCTTAAAGGTTCCGGGTGGGCCTACGAGCAGTACTTC. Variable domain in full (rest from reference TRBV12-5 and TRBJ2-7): DARVTQTPRHKVTEMGQEVTMRCQPILGHNTVFWYRQTMMQGLELLAYFRNRAPLDDSGMPKDRFSAEMPDATLATLKIQPSEPRDSAVYFCASAPLKGSGWAYEQYFGPGTRLTVT.

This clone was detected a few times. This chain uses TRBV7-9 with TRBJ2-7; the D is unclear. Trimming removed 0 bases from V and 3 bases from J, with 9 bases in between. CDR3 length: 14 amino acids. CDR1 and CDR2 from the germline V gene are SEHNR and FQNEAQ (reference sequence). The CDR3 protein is CASSLAGTDYEQYF. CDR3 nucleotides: TGTGCCAGCAGCTTAGCCGGTACGGACTACGAGCAGTACTTC. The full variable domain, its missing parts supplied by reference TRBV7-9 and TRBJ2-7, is DTGVSQNPRHKITKRGQNVTFRCDPISEHNRLYWYRQTLGQGPEFLTYFQNEAQLEKSRLLSDRFSAERPKGSFSTLEIQRTEQGDSAMYLCASSLAGTDYEQYFGPGTRLTVT.

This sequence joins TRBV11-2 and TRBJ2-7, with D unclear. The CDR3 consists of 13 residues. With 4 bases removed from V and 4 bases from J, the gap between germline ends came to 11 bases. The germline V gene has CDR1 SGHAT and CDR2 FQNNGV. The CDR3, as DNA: TGTGCCAGCAGCTCTCATGTCGGGTACGAGCAGTACTTC. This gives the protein CASSSHVGYEQYF.

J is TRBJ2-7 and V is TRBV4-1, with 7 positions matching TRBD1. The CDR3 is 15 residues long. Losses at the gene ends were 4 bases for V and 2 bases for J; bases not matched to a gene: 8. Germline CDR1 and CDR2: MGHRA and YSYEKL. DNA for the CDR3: TGCGCCAGCAGCCCCAACAGGGGAAGCACCTACGAGCAGTACTTC. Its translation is CASSPNRGSTYEQYF.